Shown below are 18 T cell receptor beta chains from a single sample sequenced in a study of blood T cell repertoires in COVID-19. Clones were sequenced by immunoSEQ multiplex PCR, and TCRdb holds only the in-frame ones, with some missing. Among 100,000 to 150,000 clones, around four fifths were seen once, and the ten largest hold 5.5% to 6.5%. The sequenced sample was peripheral blood. The receptors stem from a man at least 80 years old with active or convalescent COVID-19.

The chain uses TRBV7-8 and TRBJ2-3, with D perhaps TRBD1 (5 bases). Trimming stripped 6 bases from V and 1 base from J, with 14 bases between. This CDR3 comprises 15 residues. CDR1 is SGHVS, CDR2 FQNEAQ, per germline. The CDR3 region has the DNA TGTGCCAGCAGACTTTCGGTAGGGGGCACAGATACGCAGTATTTT. Protein: CASRLSVGGTDTQYF.

The CDR3 is CASSAVQGVNTEAFF. In DNA form, the CDR3 reads TGTGCCAGCAGCGCAGTACAGGGGGTGAACACTGAAGCTTTCTTT. This sequence joins TRBV9 and TRBJ1-1; 8 bases line up with TRBD1. CDR3 length: 15 residues. Germline-derived CDR1 and CDR2 are SGDLS and YYNGEE. With V trimmed by 3 bases and J by 0 bases, 4 bases remained unmatched.

The rearrangement uses TRBV5-4 and TRBJ2-5, with D possibly TRBD2 on 6 matching bases. This CDR3 contains 14 residues. Germline-derived CDR1 and CDR2 are SGHNT and YYREEE (reference sequence). Trimming shortened V by 2 bases and J by 1 base, and 9 bases separated the two germline ends. The CDR3 sequence: CASSFTSSQETQYF. CDR3 nucleotides: TGTGCCAGCAGCTTTACTAGCTCCCAAGAGACCCAGTACTTC.

The rearrangement links TRBV5-5 to TRBJ2-7; TRBD2 aligns across 13 bases. The CDR3 totals 14 residues. The J segment lost 6 bases and the V segment lost 3 bases, leaving 3 bases of the junction unmatched. Germline V gene lookup returns CDR1 SGHKS and CDR2 YYEKEE (reference sequence). The CDR3 region has the DNA TGTGCCAGCAGCTATCGACTAGCGGGGGGCGAGCAGTACTTC. Protein: CASSYRLAGGEQYF.

The CDR3 DNA is TGTGCCAGCAGCCCGCGGGGGAGGATGAACAATGAGCAGTTCTTC. Protein: CASSPRGRMNNEQFF. The gene calls are TRBV11-1 and TRBJ2-1, with 7 positions matching TRBD2. CDR1 and CDR2 (germline): SGHAT, FQDESV (reference sequence). The trim removed 5 bases at V and 5 bases at J, leaving 9 bases unmatched. The CDR3 spans 15 residues.

V is TRBV28 and J is TRBJ1-4, with a tentative D call TRBD1 (6 bases). The CDR3 totals 15 residues. CDR1 and CDR2 (germline): MDHEN, SYDVKM. V shed 6 bases and J shed 5 bases, with 16 bases lying between them. CDR3 protein: CASRETGGGNEKLFF. CDR3 DNA sequence: TGTGCCAGCAGGGAGACAGGCGGAGGCAATGAAAAACTGTTTTTT.

This chain uses TRBV5-1 with TRBJ1-2; D is unresolved. The CDR3 consists of 14 residues. Per the germline V gene, CDR1 is SGHRS and CDR2 is YFSETQ. V was clipped by 3 bases and J by 3 bases, with 12 bases between them. CDR3 in DNA: TGCGCCAGCAGCTACGGGAGGGCAGACTATGGCTACACCTTC. Translating it yields CASSYGRADYGYTF.

DNA of the CDR3: TGTGCCAGCAGTCAACCACAGGGAAGAGGCTACACCTTC. This gives the protein CASSQPQGRGYTF. The chain joins TRBV6-5 to TRBJ1-2; perhaps TRBD1 as D (6 bases). The CDR3 spans 13 residues. Germline lookup yields CDR1 MNHEY and CDR2 SVGAGI. V was pared by 5 bases and J by 8 bases, with 15 bases between.

The CDR3 reads CASSLVPGQGTGELFF. In DNA, the CDR3 is TGTGCCAGCAGCTTGGTCCCGGGACAGGGGACCGGGGAGCTGTTTTTT. The chain carries TRBV5-8 and TRBJ2-2; 10 nucleotides align to TRBD1. The CDR3 has 16 amino acids. Germline assignment: CDR1 SGHTS and CDR2 YDEGEE. V shed 0 bases, J shed 5 bases, and the junction held 4 bases outside the gene matches.

This chain uses TRBV24-1 with TRBJ2-1, with D maybe TRBD1 (5 bases). The CDR3 consists of 12 residues. Per the germline V gene, CDR1 is KGHDR and CDR2 is SFDVKD. Trimming pared 1 base from V and 8 bases from J, leaving 5 bases between. This CDR3 is CATSDFRDEQFF. The DNA of the CDR3 is TGTGCCACCAGTGATTTCAGGGATGAGCAGTTCTTC.

This rearrangement joins TRBV21-1 to TRBJ1-2; whether TRBD1, the table's D call, matches the DNA was not checked. TRBV21-1 is annotated as a pseudogene. This CDR3 comprises 17 residues. The CDR3: CASSFRQGSWARYGYTF. The CDR3 DNA is TGTGCCAGCAGTTTTAGACAGGGATCTTGGGCTAGATATGGCTACACCTTC.

The chain uses TRBV7-3 and TRBJ2-2; 7 nucleotides match TRBD1. Germline V gene sequence: CDR1 SGHTA, CDR2 FQGTGA. With V trimmed by 4 bases and J by 4 bases, 3 bases remained unmatched. The CDR3 has 14 residues. As DNA, the CDR3 is TGTGCCAGCAGCTCGGGACAGACCACCGGGGAGCTGTTTTTT. The encoded protein is CASSSGQTTGELFF.

In regard to this clone: The sample holds other DNA sequences that translate to the same CDR3. The V gene is TRBV19, the J gene TRBJ1-6, with D possibly TRBD1 on 6 matching bases. The CDR3 extends over 14 amino acids. V lost 5 bases and J 7 bases, leaving 12 bases between the germline ends. Germline CDR1 LNHDA, CDR2 SQIVND (reference sequence). This CDR3 is CASSPTGSNSPLHF. DNA of the CDR3: TGTGCCAGTAGTCCTACAGGGTCGAATTCACCCCTCCACTTT.

This clone turned up a few times. This chain connects TRBV19 to TRBJ1-5, with 10 bases matching TRBD1. Germline lookup yields CDR1 LNHDA and CDR2 SQIVND (reference sequence). The CDR3 has 18 amino acids. The ends lost 3 bases at V and 5 bases at J; junction bases unmatched: 13. CDR3 in DNA: TGTGCCAGTAGTATCCCCCTTTGGACAGGGGGGGTCGATCAGCCCCAGCATTTT. Its protein is CASSIPLWTGGVDQPQHF.

The chain is built from TRBV7-2 and TRBJ1-3; maybe TRBD1 (6 bases). The length of the CDR3 is 18 residues. The ends were cut back, 3 bases at V and 3 bases at J, with 21 bases in the middle. Germline loops: CDR1 SGHTA, CDR2 FQGNSA. The CDR3 protein is CASSFMGRGGGRGNTIYF. CDR3 DNA sequence: TGTGCCAGCAGCTTCATGGGGAGAGGGGGGGGTCGTGGAAACACCATATATTTT.

This sequence joins TRBV5-1 and TRBJ1-6, with 9 bases that match TRBD1. Germline V lookup: CDR1 SGHRS, CDR2 YFSETQ. The CDR3 contains 12 residues. With 4 bases clipped from V and 14 bases from J, the junction kept 4 bases outside the gene matches. DNA for the CDR3: TGCGCCAGCAGCCGGACAGGGGAGACCCTCCACTTT. This sequence encodes CASSRTGETLHF.

The chain has TRBV19 and TRBJ1-1; possibly TRBD1 for D (6 bases). There are 14 residues in the CDR3. The germline gives CDR1 LNHDA, CDR2 SQIVND (reference sequence). V lost 1 base, J lost 2 bases, and 8 bases lay in between. In nucleotides, the CDR3 is TGTGCCAGTAGTATAGGACAGGCTAACACTGAAGCTTTCTTT. Protein: CASSIGQANTEAFF.

The chain couples TRBV25-1 to TRBJ1-2, with a weak D call TRBD1 (6 bases). The ends were cut back, 5 bases at V and 8 bases at J, with 18 bases in the middle. This CDR3 contains 14 residues. The germline CDR1 and CDR2 sequences are MGHDK and SYGVNS. The CDR3 region is CASSTTGTIGGYTF. The CDR3 DNA reads TGTGCCAGCAGTACCACCGGGACAATTGGGGGCTACACCTTC.